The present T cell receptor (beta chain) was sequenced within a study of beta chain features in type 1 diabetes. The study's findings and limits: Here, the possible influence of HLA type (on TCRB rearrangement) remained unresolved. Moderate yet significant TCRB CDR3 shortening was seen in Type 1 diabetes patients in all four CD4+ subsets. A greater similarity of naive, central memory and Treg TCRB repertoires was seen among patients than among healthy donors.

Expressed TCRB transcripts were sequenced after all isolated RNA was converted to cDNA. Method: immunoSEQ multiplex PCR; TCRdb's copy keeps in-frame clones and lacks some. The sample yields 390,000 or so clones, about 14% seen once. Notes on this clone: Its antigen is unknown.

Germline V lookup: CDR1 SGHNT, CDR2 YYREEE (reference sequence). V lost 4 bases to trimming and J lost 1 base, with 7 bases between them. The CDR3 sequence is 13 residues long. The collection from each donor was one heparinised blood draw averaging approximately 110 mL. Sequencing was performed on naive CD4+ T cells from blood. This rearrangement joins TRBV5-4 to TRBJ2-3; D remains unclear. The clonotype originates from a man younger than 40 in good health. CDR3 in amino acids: CASSRGRTDTQYF. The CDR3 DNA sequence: TGTGCCAGCAGCCGCGGCCGCACAGATACGCAGTATTTT.